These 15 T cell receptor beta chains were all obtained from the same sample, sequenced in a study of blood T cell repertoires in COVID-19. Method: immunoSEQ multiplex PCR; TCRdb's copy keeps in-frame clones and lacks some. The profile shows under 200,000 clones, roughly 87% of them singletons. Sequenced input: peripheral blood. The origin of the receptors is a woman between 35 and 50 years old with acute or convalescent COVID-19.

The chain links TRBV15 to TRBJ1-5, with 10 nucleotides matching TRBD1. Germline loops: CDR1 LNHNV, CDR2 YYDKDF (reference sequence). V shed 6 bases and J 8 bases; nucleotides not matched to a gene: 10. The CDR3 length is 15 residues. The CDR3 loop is CATRRTDRGREPQHF. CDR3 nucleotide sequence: TGTGCCACCAGACGAACTGACAGGGGGCGAGAGCCCCAGCATTTT.

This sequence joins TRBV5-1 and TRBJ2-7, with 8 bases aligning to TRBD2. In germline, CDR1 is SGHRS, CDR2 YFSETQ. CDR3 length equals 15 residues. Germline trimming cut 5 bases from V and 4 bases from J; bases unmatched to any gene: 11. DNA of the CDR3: TGCGCCAGCAGGATGGGAAGCGGGAGTTTTTACGAGCAGTACTTC. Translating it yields CASRMGSGSFYEQYF.

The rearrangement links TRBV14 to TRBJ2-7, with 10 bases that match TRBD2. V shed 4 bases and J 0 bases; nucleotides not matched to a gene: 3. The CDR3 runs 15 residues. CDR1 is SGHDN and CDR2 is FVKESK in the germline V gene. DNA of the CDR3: TGTGCCAGCAGCCTACTAGCGGGGACCTCCTACGAGCAGTACTTC. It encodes CASSLLAGTSYEQYF.

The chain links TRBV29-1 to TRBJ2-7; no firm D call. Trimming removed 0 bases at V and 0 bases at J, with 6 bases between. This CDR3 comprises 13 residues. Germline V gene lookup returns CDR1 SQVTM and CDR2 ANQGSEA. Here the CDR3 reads CSVEDPFSYEQYF. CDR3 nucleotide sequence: TGCAGCGTTGAAGATCCGTTCTCCTACGAGCAGTACTTC.

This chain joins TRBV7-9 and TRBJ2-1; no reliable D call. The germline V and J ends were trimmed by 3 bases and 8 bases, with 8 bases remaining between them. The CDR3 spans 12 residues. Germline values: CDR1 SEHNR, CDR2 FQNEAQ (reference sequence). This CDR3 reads CASSFSGDEQFF. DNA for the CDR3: TGTGCCAGCAGCTTCTCAGGCGATGAGCAGTTCTTC.

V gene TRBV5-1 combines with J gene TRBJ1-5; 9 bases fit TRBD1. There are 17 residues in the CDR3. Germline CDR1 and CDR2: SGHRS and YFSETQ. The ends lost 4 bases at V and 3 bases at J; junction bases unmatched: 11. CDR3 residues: CASSPSPWDRDNQPQHF. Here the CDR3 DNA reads TGCGCCAGCAGCCCGAGCCCTTGGGACAGGGACAATCAGCCCCAGCATTTT. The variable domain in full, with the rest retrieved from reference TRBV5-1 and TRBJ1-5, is KAGVTQTPRYLIKTRGQQVTLSCSPISGHRSVSWYQQTPGQGLQFLFEYFSETQRNKGNFPGRFSGRQFSNSRSEMNVSTLELGDSALYLCASSPSPWDRDNQPQHFGDGTRLSIL.

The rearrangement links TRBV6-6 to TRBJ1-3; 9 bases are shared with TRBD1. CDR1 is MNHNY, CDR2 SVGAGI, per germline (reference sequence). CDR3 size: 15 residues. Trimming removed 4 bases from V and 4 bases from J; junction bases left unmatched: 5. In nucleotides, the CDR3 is TGTGCCAGCAGTTCTAACAGGGGGCAAGGAAACACCATATATTTT. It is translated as CASSSNRGQGNTIYF.

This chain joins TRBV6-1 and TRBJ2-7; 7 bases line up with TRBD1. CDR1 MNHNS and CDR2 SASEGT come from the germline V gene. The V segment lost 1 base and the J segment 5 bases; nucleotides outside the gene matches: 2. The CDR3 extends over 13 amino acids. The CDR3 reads CASSEGQGNEQYF. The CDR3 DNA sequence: TGTGCCAGCAGTGAAGGACAGGGCAACGAGCAGTACTTC.

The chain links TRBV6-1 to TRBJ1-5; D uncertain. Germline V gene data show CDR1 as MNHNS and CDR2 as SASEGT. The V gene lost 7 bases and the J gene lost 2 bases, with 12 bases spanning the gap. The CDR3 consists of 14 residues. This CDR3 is CASTDARGNQPQHF. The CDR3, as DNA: TGTGCCAGCACGGATGCGAGGGGCAATCAGCCCCAGCATTTT.

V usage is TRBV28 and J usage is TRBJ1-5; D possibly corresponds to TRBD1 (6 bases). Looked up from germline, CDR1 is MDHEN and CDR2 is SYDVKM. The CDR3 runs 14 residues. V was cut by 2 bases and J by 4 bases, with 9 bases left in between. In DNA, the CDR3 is TGTGCCAGCAGTTTAAGGGGGTGGAATCAGCCCCAGCATTTT. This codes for CASSLRGWNQPQHF.

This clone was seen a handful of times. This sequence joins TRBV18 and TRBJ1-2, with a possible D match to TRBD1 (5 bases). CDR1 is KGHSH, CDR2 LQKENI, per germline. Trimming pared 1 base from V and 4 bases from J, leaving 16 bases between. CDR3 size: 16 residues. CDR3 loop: CASSPLTIRTSYGYTF. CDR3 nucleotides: TGTGCCAGCTCACCACTAACGATTCGGACATCCTATGGCTACACCTTC.

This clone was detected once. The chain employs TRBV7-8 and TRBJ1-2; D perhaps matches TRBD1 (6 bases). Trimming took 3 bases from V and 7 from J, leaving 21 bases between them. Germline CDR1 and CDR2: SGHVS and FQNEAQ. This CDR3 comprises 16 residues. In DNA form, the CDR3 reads TGTGCCAGCAGCTTTGTAGGGGGGGAGGGCTCTCTTGGCTACACCTTC. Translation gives CASSFVGGEGSLGYTF.

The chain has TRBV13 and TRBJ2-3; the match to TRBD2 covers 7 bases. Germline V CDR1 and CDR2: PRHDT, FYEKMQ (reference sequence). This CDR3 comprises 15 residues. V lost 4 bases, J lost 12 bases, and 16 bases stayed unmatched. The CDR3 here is CASSSSWLGGGAQYF. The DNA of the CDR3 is TGTGCCAGCAGCTCCTCTTGGTTGGGGGGAGGGGCACAGTATTTT.

The CDR3 region has the DNA TGTGCCAGCATAGTTGAGGAAGCTTTCTTT. Translation gives CASIVEEAFF. The chain combines TRBV28 with TRBJ1-1; D remains ambiguous. Looked up from germline, CDR1 is MDHEN and CDR2 is SYDVKM. The V and J ends lost 7 bases and 8 bases respectively, with 8 bases between them. CDR3 length: 10 residues.

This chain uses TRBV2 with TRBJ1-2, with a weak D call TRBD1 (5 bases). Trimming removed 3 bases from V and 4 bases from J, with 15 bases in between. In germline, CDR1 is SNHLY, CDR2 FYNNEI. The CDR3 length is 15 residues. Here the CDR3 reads CASSEGQARFYGYTF. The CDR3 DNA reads TGTGCCAGCAGTGAGGGGCAGGCGCGGTTCTATGGCTACACCTTC.